This T cell receptor (beta chain) is drawn from a study of metastatic and nonmetastatic thyroid tumors. For the study at large: The comparison covered peripheral blood and tumor or nodule tissue in malignant and benign thyroid patients.

Study-level results: Significantly higher TCR beta diversity was reportedly seen in malignant thyroid tumors than benign nodules, in blood and tumor.

In the authors' methods: Built for papillary thyroid cancer, a distant-metastasis classifier drew on CDR3 differences across clinicopathological groups. With MiXCR, TCRdb reprocessed the PCR reads. The V and J calls shown here were made by TCRdb, not taken from the authors' results. The sample comprises 91,000 or so clones, roughly 13% of which are singletons, and 11% rests with the top ten. Germline assignment: CDR1 MDHEN and CDR2 SYDVKM. This CDR3 spans 14 amino acids. The table lists this clone with a few counts. Antigen: not known. A junction boundary mismatches the germline segment, possibly from a read error. Ahead of thyroid surgery, no patient had received treatment of any kind.

The receptor's source is a female donor with papillary thyroid cancer or a benign thyroid nodule (not recorded which). Some clones in this sample may be carry-over from other donors' samples. The chain couples TRBV28 to TRBJ1-1, with D unresolved. The sequencing input was blood. CDR3 sequence reads: CAALPTRASTESFF. DNA of the CDR3: TGTGCCGCCCTACCAACCCGTGCGTCCACTGAATCTTTCTTT.